This T cell receptor beta chain comes out of a study of T cells in pancreatic ductal adenocarcinoma (dated by TCRdb to 2015 to 2018). Describing the broader study: The work assessed suppressive cells as well as CD8+ T cells infiltrating resected pancreatic ductal adenocarcinoma, measuring their numbers, locations, and properties, in order to shed light on the adaptive T-cell response that occurs naturally.

CDR3 length: 15 amino acids, cysteine to phenylalanine. Solely the CDR3 DNA is kept, with 45 bases framed from the first base. V loses 4 bases, J loses 0 bases, and the germline ends lie 12 bases apart. In the germline V gene, CDR1 corresponds to LGHNA and CDR2 to YNFKEQ. As regards this clone: Its antigen remains unidentified. Per-base quality was not reported, and no clone a single base away is much larger than it.

The paper as a whole reports these results and caveats: Compared with tumor samples, blood samples had more total productive templates and 8 to 8.5-fold more unique clonotypes. Comparisons of clonality between tumor and blood may be biased toward lower diversity because tumors are enriched in CD45RO+ effector T cells rather than naive T cells. No significant difference in T-cell clonality was found between tumor and blood, with mean clonality of around 0.11 in tumors and around 0.074 in blood. Since most people with pancreatic cancer show up with disease that cannot be operated on, the resected cohort was biased toward the minority who had early-stage disease.

The pancreatic ductal adenocarcinoma patients who were selected had gone through surgery without receiving any neoadjuvant therapy. Peripheral blood was collected in heparin tubes, and PBMCs were then isolated from the blood with a histopaque density gradient and cryopreserved in about 9.7% DMSO. The DNeasy Blood and Tissue Kit, with Proteinase K and RNase treatment, was used to extract genomic DNA from more than five PBMC specimens and about 9 flash-frozen tumor specimens. The immunoSEQ hsTCRB kit was used to amplify TCR beta CDR3 regions from genomic DNA. An Illumina HiSeq system was used for high-throughput TRB CDR3 sequencing. As for the authors' bioinformatics: The immunoSEQ software was used to analyze sequencing reads, and nonproductive sequences containing premature stops or frame-shifts were removed. Repertoire clonality was computed as one minus Shannon entropy normalized by log2 of the number of unique productive sequences. The immuneACCESS repertoire file appears here via TCRdb, limited to in-frame rearrangements. These files lack a portion of the clones; in checked studies, under half of the deficit traces to unresolved V genes, and the cause of the others is not known. Clone size and V and J calls were adopted from that table, with D and trimming inferred from the DNA. The sample has 15,000 to 20,000 clones on record, around nine tenths of them singletons. Of the sample, over 0.9% is held by the ten largest clones.

The TCR originated in a human donor with pancreatic ductal adenocarcinoma. This sequence uses TRBV4-2 and TRBJ1-1; TRBD1 could be the D gene, as 6 bases match. Input material: PBMCs. The DNA sequence is TGTGCCAGCAGCCCGCCGGACAGTTTGAACACTGAAGCTTTCTTT. Its translation is CASSPPDSLNTEAFF.